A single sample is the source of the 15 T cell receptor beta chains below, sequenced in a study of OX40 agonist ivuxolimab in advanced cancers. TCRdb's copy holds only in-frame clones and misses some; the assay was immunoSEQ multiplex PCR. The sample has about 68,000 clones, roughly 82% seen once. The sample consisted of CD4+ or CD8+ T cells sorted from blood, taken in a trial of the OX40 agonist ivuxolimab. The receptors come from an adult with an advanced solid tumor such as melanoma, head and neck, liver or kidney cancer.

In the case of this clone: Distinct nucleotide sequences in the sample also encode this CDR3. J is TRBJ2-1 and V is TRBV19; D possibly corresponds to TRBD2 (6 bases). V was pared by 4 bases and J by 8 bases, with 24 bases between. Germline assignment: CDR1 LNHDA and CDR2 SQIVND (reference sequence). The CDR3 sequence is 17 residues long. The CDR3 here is CASSSRMGGGSTDEQFF. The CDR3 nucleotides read TGTGCCAGTAGTAGCCGCATGGGGGGTGGGAGTACGGATGAGCAGTTCTTC.

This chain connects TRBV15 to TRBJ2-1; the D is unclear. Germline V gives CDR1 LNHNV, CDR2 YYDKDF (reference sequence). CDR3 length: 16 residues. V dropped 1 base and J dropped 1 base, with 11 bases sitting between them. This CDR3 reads CATSRGNYKSYNEQFF. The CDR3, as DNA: TGTGCCACCAGCAGAGGGAACTACAAGTCCTACAATGAGCAGTTCTTC. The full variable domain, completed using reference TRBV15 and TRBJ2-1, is DAMVIQNPRYQVTQFGKPVTLSCSQTLNHNVMYWYQQKSSQAPKLLFHYYDKDFNNEADTPDNFQSRRPNTSFCFLDIRSPGLGDTAMYLCATSRGNYKSYNEQFFGPGTRLTVL.

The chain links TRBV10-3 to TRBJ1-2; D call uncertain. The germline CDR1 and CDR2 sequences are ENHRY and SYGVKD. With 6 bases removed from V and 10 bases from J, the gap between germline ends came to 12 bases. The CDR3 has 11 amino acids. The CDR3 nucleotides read TGTGCCATCAGGGATACTTTGGTCTACACCTTC. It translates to CAIRDTLVYTF.

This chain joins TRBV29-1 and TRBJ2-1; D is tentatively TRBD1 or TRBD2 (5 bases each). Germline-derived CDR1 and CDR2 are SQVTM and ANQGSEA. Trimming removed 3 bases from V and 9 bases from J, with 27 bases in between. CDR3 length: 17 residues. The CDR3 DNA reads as TGCAGCGTTGAGGGGGTGGCGAGATGGCCTCGGAAAGGTGAGCAGTTCTTC. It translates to CSVEGVARWPRKGEQFF.

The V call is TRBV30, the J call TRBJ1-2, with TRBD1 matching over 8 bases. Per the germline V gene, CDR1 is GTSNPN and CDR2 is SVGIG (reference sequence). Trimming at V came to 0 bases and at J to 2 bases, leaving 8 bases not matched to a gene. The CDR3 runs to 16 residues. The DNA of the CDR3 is TGTGCCTGGAGTGTACAGGGACAGGCGCCCAACTATGGCTACACCTTC. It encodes CAWSVQGQAPNYGYTF.

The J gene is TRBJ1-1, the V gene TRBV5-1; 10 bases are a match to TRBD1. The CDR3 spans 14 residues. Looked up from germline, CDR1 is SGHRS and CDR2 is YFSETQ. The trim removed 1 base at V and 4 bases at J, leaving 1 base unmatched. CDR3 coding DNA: TGCGCCAGCAGCTTGAGGGACAGGGGCACTGAAGCTTTCTTT. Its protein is CASSLRDRGTEAFF.

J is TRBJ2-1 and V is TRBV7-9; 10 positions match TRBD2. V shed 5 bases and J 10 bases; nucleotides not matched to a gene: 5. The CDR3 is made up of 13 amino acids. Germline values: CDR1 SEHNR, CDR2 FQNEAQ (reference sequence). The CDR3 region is CASSPSGSLEQFF. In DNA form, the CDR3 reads TGTGCCAGCAGCCCTAGCGGGAGTTTAGAGCAGTTCTTC. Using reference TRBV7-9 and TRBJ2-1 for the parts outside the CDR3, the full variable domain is DTGVSQNPRHKITKRGQNVTFRCDPISEHNRLYWYRQTLGQGPEFLTYFQNEAQLEKSRLLSDRFSAERPKGSFSTLEIQRTEQGDSAMYLCASSPSGSLEQFFGPGTRLTVL.

The CDR3 reads CASSLSLTDTQYF. CDR3 DNA: TGTGCCAGCAGCTTGTCCCTAACAGATACGCAGTATTTT. The genes are TRBV7-9 and TRBJ2-3, with unresolved D. Germline loops: CDR1 SEHNR, CDR2 FQNEAQ (reference sequence). Trimming took off 3 bases at V and 3 bases at J, with 7 bases between the two ends. This CDR3 contains 13 residues.

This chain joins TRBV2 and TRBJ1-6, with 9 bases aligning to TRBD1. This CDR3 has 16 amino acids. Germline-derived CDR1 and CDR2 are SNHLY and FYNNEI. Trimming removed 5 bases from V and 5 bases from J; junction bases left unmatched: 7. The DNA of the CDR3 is TGTGCCAGCAGTTCGGACGGACAGGGGAATAATTCACCCCTCCACTTT. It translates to CASSSDGQGNNSPLHF. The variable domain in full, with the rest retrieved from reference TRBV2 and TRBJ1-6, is EPEVTQTPSHQVTQMGQEVILRCVPISNHLYFYWYRQILGQKVEFLVSFYNNEISEKSEIFDDQFSVERPDGSNFTLKIRSTKLEDSAMYFCASSSDGQGNNSPLHFGNGTRLTVT.

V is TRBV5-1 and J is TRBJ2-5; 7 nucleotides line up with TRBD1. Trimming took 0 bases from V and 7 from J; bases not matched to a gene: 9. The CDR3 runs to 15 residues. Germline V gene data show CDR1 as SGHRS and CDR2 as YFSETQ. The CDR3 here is CASSLETGSRGTQYF. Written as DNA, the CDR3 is TGCGCCAGCAGCTTGGAGACAGGGAGTCGGGGGACCCAGTACTTC.

The CDR3 is CASRHLSGTGNSPLHF. For the CDR3, the DNA is TGTGCCAGCAGGCACCTGTCCGGGACAGGAAATTCACCCCTCCACTTT. V usage is TRBV7-6 and J usage is TRBJ1-6, with 8 bases lining up with TRBD1. This CDR3 contains 16 residues. With V trimmed by 6 bases and J by 7 bases, 11 bases remained unmatched. Germline CDR1 is SGHVS and CDR2 is FNYEAQ.

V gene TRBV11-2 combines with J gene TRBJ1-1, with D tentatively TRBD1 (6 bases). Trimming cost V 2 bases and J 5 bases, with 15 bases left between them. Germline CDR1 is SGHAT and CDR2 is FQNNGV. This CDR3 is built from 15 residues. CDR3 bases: TGTGCCAGCAGCTTAAACAGGGAGGGAGCGACTGAAGCTTTCTTT. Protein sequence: CASSLNREGATEAFF. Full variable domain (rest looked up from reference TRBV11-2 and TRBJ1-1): EAGVAQSPRYKIIEKRQSVAFWCNPISGHATLYWYQQILGQGPKLLIQFQNNGVVDDSQLPKDRFSAERLKGVDSTLKIQPAKLEDSAVYLCASSLNREGATEAFFGQGTRLTVV.

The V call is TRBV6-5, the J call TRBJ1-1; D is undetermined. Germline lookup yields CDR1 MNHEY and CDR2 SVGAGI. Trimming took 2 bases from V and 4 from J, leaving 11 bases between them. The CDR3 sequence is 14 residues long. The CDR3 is CASSYGVVSTEAFF. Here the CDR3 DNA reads TGTGCCAGCAGTTACGGGGTGGTGAGCACTGAAGCTTTCTTT.

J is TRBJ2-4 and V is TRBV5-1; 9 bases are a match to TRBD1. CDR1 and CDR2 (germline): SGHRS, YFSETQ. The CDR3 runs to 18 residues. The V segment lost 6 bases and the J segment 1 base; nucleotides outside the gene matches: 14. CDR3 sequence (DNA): TGCGCCAGCACCGCCGGGACAGGGACGGCGGGGGCCAAAAACATTCAGTACTTC. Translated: CASTAGTGTAGAKNIQYF.

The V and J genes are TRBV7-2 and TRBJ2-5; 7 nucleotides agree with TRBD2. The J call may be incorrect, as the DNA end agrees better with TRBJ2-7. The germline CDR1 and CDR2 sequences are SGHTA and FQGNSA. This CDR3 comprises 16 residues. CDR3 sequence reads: CASSLDDSGLSYEQYF. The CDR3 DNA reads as TGTGCCAGCAGCTTAGATGATAGCGGGCTATCCTACGAGCAGTACTTC.